The subject of this entry is one TCR beta chain. The data derive from a study of control samples from healthy donors and cancer patients. The CDR3 covers 18 residues. The germline V gene encodes CDR1 SGHAT and CDR2 FQNNGV. V lost 5 bases to trimming and J lost 4 bases; unmatched junction nucleotides: 14. Here immunoSEQ multiplex PCR was the method, and the copy in TCRdb shows in-frame clones only, minus some. The repertoire holds approximately 110,000 clones, with around nine tenths as singletons. Sequencing input: blood. The chain employs TRBV11-2 and TRBJ2-6; 7 bases are shared with TRBD1. The clonotype was recovered from a woman between 45 and 60 years old in good health. The CDR3 protein is CASSLIGQALGGANVLTF. CDR3 nucleotides: TGTGCCAGCAGCCTCATCGGACAGGCCTTAGGCGGGGCCAACGTCCTGACTTTC.